This TCR beta chain stems from a study of chemoradiotherapy in HPV16-positive cancers. Looking at the study overall: A couple of HPV16-positive patients' cells yielded candidate HPV-specific clones and common motifs.

This clone was counted a few times. Antigen: not known. TCRdb keeps only in-frame clones here, not all; method: immunoSEQ multiplex PCR. The table shows some 30,000 clones, with 85% to 90% occurring only once. Study-level findings and limits: Functional assays defining HPV-specific T cells used only a couple of HPV16-positive patients. Candidate HPV-specific clones and E7-related TCR motifs grew in tumor during treatment. HPV-responsive T-cell expansion during chemoradiotherapy was linked to improved recurrence-free survival in HPV16-positive patients.

The sequences come from blood, collected from a patient who underwent chemoradiotherapy. The sequence was collected from a human donor with HPV-associated anogenital cancer.

The CDR3 here is CASSMVSNQPQHF. CDR3 in DNA: TGTGCCAGTAGTATGGTGAGCAATCAGCCCCAGCATTTT. The chain couples TRBV19 to TRBJ1-5; no clear D gene. Germline-derived CDR1 and CDR2 are LNHDA and SQIVND (reference sequence). CDR3 length: 13 amino acids. Trimming took off 3 bases at V and 1 base at J, with 4 bases between the two ends. Based on the CDR3 plus reference TRBV19 and TRBJ1-5, the full variable domain is DGGITQSPKYLFRKEGQNVTLSCEQNLNHDAMYWYRQDPGQGLRLIYYSQIVNDFQKGDIAEGYSVSREKKESFPLTVTSAQKNPTAFYLCASSMVSNQPQHFGDGTRLSIL.